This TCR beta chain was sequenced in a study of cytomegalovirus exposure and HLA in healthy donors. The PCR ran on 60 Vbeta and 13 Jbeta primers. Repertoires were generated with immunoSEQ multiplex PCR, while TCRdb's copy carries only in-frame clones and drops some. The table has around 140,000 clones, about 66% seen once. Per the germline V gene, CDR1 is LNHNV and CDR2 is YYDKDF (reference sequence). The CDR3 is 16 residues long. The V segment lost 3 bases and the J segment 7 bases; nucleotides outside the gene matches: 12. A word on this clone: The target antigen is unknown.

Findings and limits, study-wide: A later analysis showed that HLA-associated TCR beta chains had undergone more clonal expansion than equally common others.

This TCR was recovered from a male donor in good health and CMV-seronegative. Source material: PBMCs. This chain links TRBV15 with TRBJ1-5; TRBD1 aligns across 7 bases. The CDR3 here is CATSRNPRQGSQPQHF. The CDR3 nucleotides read TGTGCCACCAGCAGGAACCCTAGACAGGGCAGCCAGCCCCAGCATTTT.